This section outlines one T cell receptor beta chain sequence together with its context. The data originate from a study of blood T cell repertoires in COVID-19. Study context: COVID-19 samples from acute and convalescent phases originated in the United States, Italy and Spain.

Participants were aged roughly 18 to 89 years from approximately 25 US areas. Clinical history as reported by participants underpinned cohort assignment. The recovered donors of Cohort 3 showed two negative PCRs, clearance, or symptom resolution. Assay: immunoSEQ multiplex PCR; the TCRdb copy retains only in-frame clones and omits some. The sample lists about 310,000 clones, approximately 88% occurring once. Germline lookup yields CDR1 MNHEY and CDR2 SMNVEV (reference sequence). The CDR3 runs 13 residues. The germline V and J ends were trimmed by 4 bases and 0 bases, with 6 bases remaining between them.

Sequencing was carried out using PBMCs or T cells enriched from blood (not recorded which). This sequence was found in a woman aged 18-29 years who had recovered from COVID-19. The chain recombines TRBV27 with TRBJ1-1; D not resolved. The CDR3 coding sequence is TGTGCCAGCAGTTACACATTGAACACTGAAGCTTTCTTT. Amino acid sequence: CASSYTLNTEAFF.